This TCR beta chain was recovered during a study of blood T cells in healthy people across ages. About this clonotype itself: Its antigen is as yet unknown.

A second PCR of about 6 to 11 cycles used a sample-barcoded 5' primer and a J-beta primer mix. TCRdb re-derived calls from the 5' RACE reads in MiXCR, one entry per CDR3 protein. The sample shows over a million distinct CDR3 sequences, 40% to 50% of them seen only once. Per sample, no less than 5 micrograms of total RNA were extracted. Points from the study as a whole: With naive T cell percentage, TCR beta diversity showed a strong correlation. Estimates drawn from one million T cells were deemed to understate diversity. Relative to aged donors, long-lived donors carried more naive CD4+ cells and displayed higher diversity.

This sequence was found in a woman in her sixties or seventies in good health. Sequenced input: blood.

CDR3 amino acids: CASGPGLAEETQYF. The CDR3 DNA reads TGTGCTAGTGGCCCGGGACTAGCGGAAGAGACCCAGTACTTC. V usage is TRBV12-5 and J usage is TRBJ2-7; 11 nucleotides align to TRBD2. With the DNA end fitting TRBJ2-5 better, the J assignment may be wrong. The CDR3 is 14 residues long. Germline CDR1 and CDR2: LGHNT and FRNRAP.